Sequencing of this T cell receptor (beta chain) was carried out in a study of cytomegalovirus exposure and HLA in healthy donors (dated 2017 in TCRdb). For context, the study as a whole: According to an earlier analysis of 550 to 700 of the donors, some 170 million T cells yielded over 90 million unique TCR beta sequences and about 280 Gb of sequence data. In an earlier analysis of several hundred of the donors, high-throughput TCR beta sequencing was used to judge whether each TCR beta V gene segment behaved as functional or pseudogenic. To study patterns of TCR occurrence, a later analysis re-analyzed previously published TCR beta repertoires from just over 650 donors and added high-resolution HLA genotyping. The study aimed to test whether signatures of past pathogen exposure could be identified by cataloging public T cell receptors. Roughly 300 gigabases of sequencing data and roughly 90 million unique TCR sequences were included in an early release covering under 650 HLA-typed donors. Alongside the repertoire data, information on donor age, sex, ethnicity and CMV serostatus was compiled. Across some 400 genotyped donors of the cohort, an average of approximately 240,000 unique TCR beta nucleotide sequences per donor were sequenced, and around 19% of those sequences were non-productive. HLA typing included class I and class II loci at four-digit resolution. The number of typed donors differed by locus: 629-630 for A, B, C, DRB1 and DQB1; 522 for DQA1; approximately 610 for DPA1; and roughly 470 for DPB1. All discovery cohort repertoires had been generated on a single sequencing platform. About five DR-DQ haplotypes were treated as single units for association and clustering because of strong linkage in the cohort. Of the roughly 400 genotyped donors, 65% to 90% fell in the genetic ancestry cluster associated with self-reported Caucasian donors. High-throughput TCR immunosequencing, statistical association of individual TCRs with disease status, and machine learning were combined to predict cytomegalovirus infection status. Using immunosequencing, the study profiled T cell repertoires from roughly 650 subjects and related those repertoires to cytomegalovirus serostatus. Genome-wide SNP genotypes for about 65% of the roughly 670 donors were used in a later genetic analysis, which treated that subset as a discovery cohort. The later analysis used no new phenotypic data to find candidate immune exposures, relying instead on TCR beta sequences and their occurrence across donors. In addition to the first cohort of roughly 670 subjects, a separate validation cohort of 100 to 150 different subjects was used.

Results and caveats for the whole study, not just this receptor: Presence/absence analyses assumed roughly uniform sequencing depth across donors, an assumption that may not hold. Linkage disequilibrium might explain the correlated functional status among segregating V segments, but an unknown experimental factor could not be ruled out. A later analysis associated approximately 17,000 TCR beta sequences with specific HLA alleles at a false discovery rate of 0.05. According to the authors, the approach could potentially be generalized to other disease states and immunological phenotypes. A total of about 150 TCR beta chains were listed by the study as associated with cytomegalovirus. The sequencing pipeline was judged likely to have produced a cluster of highly shared sequence variants as a technical artifact. Cytomegalovirus status was reported to be diagnosed by the classifier with high specificity and sensitivity in both the original and validation cohorts. In a later analysis, the rate of TCR association differed among HLA loci, with DRB1 alleles having the most associated TCRs and HLA-C alleles having the fewest. In vitro tests confirmed that three of the cytomegalovirus-associated TCR beta chains recognize cytomegalovirus antigens. In a later genetic analysis, fewer N-insertions in productive TCRs were reported among donors in an Asian-associated ancestry cluster than the roughly 670-donor mean. According to a later analysis, most CMV-associated TCR beta chains appeared to be HLA-restricted, and the HLA associations seemed to be driven largely by CMV exposure. Because counts were too low, more than 15 rarely observed V segments, including chromosome 9 orphons, were left out of the earlier analysis of over 550 of the donors. Strong co-occurrence of HLA alleles, especially DR and DQ, made assigning TCR associations to individual alleles difficult. Across donors, most TCR sequences were observed very rarely, whereas some public TCRs were present in many individuals. The 87-base-pair reads could not distinguish some IMGT-functional V segments, including TRBV6-2 and TRBV6-3, so those segments were excluded. In a later genetic analysis, a missense DCLRE1C variant was associated with V-gene and J-gene trimming of TCR beta chains, and the association was replicated in an independent cohort. The only immune exposure information available for the cohort was CMV serostatus. HLA typing was unavailable for some donors at each locus, so association tests used only the typed subset. In an earlier analysis of a few hundred of the donors, most TCR beta V segments were observed in productive rearrangements about 87% or about 30% of the time, broadly matching IMGT annotations. The cohort was sequenced for TCR beta chains only, and without alpha or paired-chain data the features that could be detected were limited. A later analysis found that HLA-associated TCR beta chains were more clonally expanded and had lower generation probabilities than equally common non-associated chains. A further reported finding was that TCR beta sequences accurately predicted the HLA-A and HLA-B alleles for most subjects in the first cohort. Several of the top co-occurrence clusters appeared to be linked to parvovirus B19, influenza, CMV and Epstein-Barr virus, according to a later analysis.

Library creation used the immunoSEQ multiplex PCR assay. For the multiplex PCR, a mixture combining 60 forward primers for TCR Vbeta segments and 13 reverse primers for TCR Jbeta segments was used. The CDR3 region of rearranged TCR beta genes was amplified from genomic DNA with a multiplex PCR assay. On the Illumina HiSeq System, the amplified TCR beta libraries were sequenced as 87-base-pair reads. In the original analysis: In a later analysis, tens of millions of unique TCR beta chains were counted across the approximately 640 repertoires, and around 11 million of these chains were shared by at least two donors. Raw reads were error-corrected and collapsed into unique sequences with a nearest-neighbor algorithm that merged closely related sequences to remove PCR and sequencing errors. V, D and J gene segments were assigned by aligning CDR3 sequences to IMGT reference sequences. For a sequence to be retained, a match of at least six nucleotides was required to both a V gene segment and a J gene segment. A rearrangement counted as productive if the CDR3 had no stop codons and remained in frame with V and J, and every other rearrangement counted as non-productive. Following IMGT convention, CDR3 was defined as the stretch from the second conserved V-encoded cysteine up to the conserved J-encoded phenylalanine. In an earlier analysis of more than 550 of the donors, sequences lacking an unambiguous match to a single V gene segment were excluded. In an earlier analysis of approximately 590 of the donors, a V segment was called functional when productive rearrangements were above 56.7%, and segregating when the standard deviation between donors exceeded 5%. A statistical classification framework was built to diagnose cytomegalovirus status from the catalog of TCR beta chain sequences. V and J gene assignment, in a later analysis, came from comparing TCR nucleotide sequences with IMGT/GENE-DB human TR gene sequences. In a later analysis, CDR3 sequences and most-parsimonious VDJ recombination scenarios were assigned using the TCRdist pipeline. In a later analysis, each TCR beta chain was defined by its CDR3 amino acid sequence together with its V-gene family, and reads without a unique V-gene family were excluded. A later analysis removed 592 highly shared, low-generation-probability nucleotide sequences to deal with suspected cross-contamination and a sequencing artifact. In a later analysis, a clonal expansion index was calculated for each public chain from normalized within-repertoire ranks of inferred template counts. In a later analysis, generation probabilities were computed using a VDJ recombination model fitted to out-of-frame rearrangements, and the results were checked against IGoR. In a later analysis, TCR-TCR, TCR-HLA and TCR-CMV co-occurrence was scored with hypergeometric tests, and a repertoire-size bias correction was applied to TCR pairs. In a later analysis, false discovery rates were estimated by permuting HLA or CMV assignments 20 times. In a later analysis, co-occurring TCRs were grouped using DBSCAN, with TCRdist sequence similarity added in when clustering inside HLA-allele-positive subsets. Repertoires with fewer than 30,000 or more than 120,000 public chains were left out of co-occurrence clustering, as were five repertoires with anomalous nucleotide sharing. As stored in TCRdb, this immuneACCESS dataset retains in-frame rearrangements with V and J assigned. A fraction of the clones does not appear; measured against another copy, unresolved V genes explain less than half of the discrepancy, and the remainder lacks a known reason. Clone size and V and J calls were adopted from that table, with D and trimming inferred from the DNA. In this sample's table one finds some 46,000 clones. The top ten constitute around 7.9% of the sample.

In total, approximately 610 healthy bone marrow donors made up the cohort. All cohort members were sampled while nominally healthy, although unrecorded immune exposures were likely present. The donor was CMV seronegative and belonged to the group of 350 to 400 seronegative cohort members. Each donor provided a peripheral blood sample, and peripheral blood mononuclear cells were used for TCR beta sequencing. The Qiagen DNeasy Blood Extraction Kit was used to extract genomic DNA from the blood cell samples. At the junction V is shortened by 4 bases and J by 5 bases, with 14 bases in between. From its cysteine to its phenylalanine, the CDR3 spans 14 amino acids. Only the CDR3 DNA is retained, 42 bases long and in frame from the first base. For CDR1 and CDR2, the germline V gene (reference sequence) lists SEHNR and FQNEAQ. Comments on this clone: Its binding antigen is unknown.

The V and J genes are TRBV7-9 and TRBJ1-2; tentative D gene TRBD1, with 5 bases matching. The specimen sequenced was PBMCs. This clonotype was obtained from a male donor in good health and CMV-seronegative. The DNA is TGTGCCAGCAGCTCGAGCAGGGCACCTTATGGCTACACCTTC. Its protein reads: CASSSSRAPYGYTF. Outside the CDR3, residues come from the reference TRBV7-9 and TRBJ1-2 proteins, so the full variable domain is: DTGVSQNPRHKITKRGQNVTFRCDPISEHNRLYWYRQTLGQGPEFLTYFQNEAQLEKSRLLSDRFSAERPKGSFSTLEIQRTEQGDSAMYLCASSSSRAPYGYTFGSGTRLTVV.